The T cell receptor beta chain under discussion was sequenced for a study of cytotoxic CD8 clonotypes in ibrutinib-treated CLL (dated by TCRdb to the early 2020s). Concerning the study at large: In this cohort, over 14 patients were treatment-naive and about a dozen were relapsed/refractory, while approximately 18 had unmutated IGHV. Response samples were obtained after a median of 12 months of treatment, with a range of roughly 6 to 40 months. Samples averaged roughly 280,000 productive templates and tens of thousands of productive rearrangements. Of the 85 to 95 participants in the trial, about two dozen had longitudinal samples available. Cryopreserved peripheral blood mononuclear cells were obtained before treatment, at response, and at either sustained remission or disease progression. All remission and progressive disease samples were collected while patients were still receiving ibrutinib. Responses were partial in 24 patients and complete in 2; after median about 63 months follow-up, roughly 14 stayed in remission and 12 progressed. Findings and caveats that apply to the study as a whole: Baseline clonality was found to be higher than that of age-matched healthy donors and was strongly correlated with circulating CD8+ T-cell counts. Public clonotypes were found to be uncommon and were observed to contract or remain stable during treatment; the increase in clonality was shown to reflect expansion of private clonotypes at ibrutinib response. Sampling times were not matched between patients in sustained remission and patients whose disease was progressing, and lymph node repertoires were not examined. An increase in clonality was observed at ibrutinib response, with clonality remaining stable during sustained remission and falling back toward baseline at progression.

Each clonotype received, on average, around 10x coverage in deep resolution sequencing performed on a MiSeq, where the target depth lay between 1 in 1 million and 1 in 200,000 T cells. TCR beta libraries were generated with the immunoSEQ hsTCRB Kit. Regarding the original processing steps: ImmunoSEQ Data Assistant and ImmunoSEQ Analyzer were used for data analysis, and V, D and J genes were assigned according to IMGT definitions. Clonality, which ranges from 0 to 1, was calculated by subtracting the normalized Shannon entropy of productive rearrangement frequencies from one. Only overrepresented clonotypes making up at least 0.05% of each patient's repertoire were included in the public clonotype analysis. Repertoires from 10 to 15 age-matched healthy donors in immuneACCESS were used as clonality controls. TCRdb took this table from immuneACCESS and kept in-frame rearrangements with V and J called. Such tables lack part of the clones; where checked against another copy, unresolved V genes explain under half of the gap, and the rest is unexplained. That table is the source of V, J and clone size, and D and trimming were worked out from the DNA. The sample table lists some 200,000 clones, 79% of them with a count of one. The top ten constitute about an eighth of the sample.

Looking up the germline V gene yields CDR1 MNHNS and CDR2 SASEGT. After removal of 8 bases from V and 3 bases from J, the junction retains 9 bases not matched to a gene. The CDR3 holds 14 amino acids from the cysteine to the phenylalanine. Left in the record is the CDR3 DNA by itself, 42 bases read in frame from the first base. This sample's time point label indicates: about eleven months on ibrutinib. For TCR beta library preparation, roughly 2 micrograms of genomic DNA were extracted from the cryopreserved PBMCs. Longitudinal blood samples from CLL patients on ibrutinib monotherapy were analyzed using high-throughput TCR beta sequencing. The patients took part in an open-label, single-center phase 2 trial of ibrutinib monotherapy. In regard to this clone: The antigen it binds to is not known. No much larger clone exists at a distance of one base, and base qualities are not known.

The rearranged chain carries TRBV6-1 and TRBJ2-7, with 8 junctional bases fitting TRBD2. Specimen: PBMCs, collected after 12 months of ibrutinib treatment. The TCR comes from a human donor with chronic lymphocytic leukemia. The CDR3 loop reads CASAGTSEVYEQYF. The bases read TGTGCCAGCGCCGGGACTAGTGAAGTCTACGAGCAGTACTTC.